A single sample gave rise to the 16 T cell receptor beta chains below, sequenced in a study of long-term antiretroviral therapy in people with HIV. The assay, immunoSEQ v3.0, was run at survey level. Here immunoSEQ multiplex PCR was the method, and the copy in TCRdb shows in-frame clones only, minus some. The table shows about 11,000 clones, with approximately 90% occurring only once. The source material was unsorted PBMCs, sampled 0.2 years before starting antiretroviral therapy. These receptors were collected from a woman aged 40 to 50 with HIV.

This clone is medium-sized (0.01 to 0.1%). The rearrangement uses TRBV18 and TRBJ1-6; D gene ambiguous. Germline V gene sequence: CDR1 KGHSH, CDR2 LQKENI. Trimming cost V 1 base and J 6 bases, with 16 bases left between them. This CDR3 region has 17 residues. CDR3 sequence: CASSPRAHQELNSPLHF. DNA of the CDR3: TGTGCCAGCTCACCACGAGCACATCAGGAACTTAATTCACCCCTCCACTTT.

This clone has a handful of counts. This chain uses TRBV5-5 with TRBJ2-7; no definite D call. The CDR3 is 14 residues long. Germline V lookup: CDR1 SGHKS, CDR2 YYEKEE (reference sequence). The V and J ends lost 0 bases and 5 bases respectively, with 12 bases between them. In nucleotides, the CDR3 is TGTGCCAGCAGCTTGGACAGTTCTTTAGACGAGCAGTACTTC. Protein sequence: CASSLDSSLDEQYF.

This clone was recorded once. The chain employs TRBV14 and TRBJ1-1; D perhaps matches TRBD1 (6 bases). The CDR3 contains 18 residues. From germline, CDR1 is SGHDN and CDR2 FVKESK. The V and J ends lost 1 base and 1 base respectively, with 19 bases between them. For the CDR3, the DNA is TGTGCCAGCAGCCAAGGGCTCTGGGGGGGCAGGTGGAACACTGAAGCTTTCTTT. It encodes CASSQGLWGGRWNTEAFF.

The CDR3 sequence is CASSPRRGGANEKLFF. The CDR3 region has the DNA TGTGCCAGCTCACCCCGCAGGGGAGGGGCTAATGAAAAACTGTTTTTT. The V gene is TRBV18, the J gene TRBJ1-4, with TRBD1 as a possible D gene (6 bases). V was clipped by 3 bases and J by 3 bases, with 14 bases between them. CDR1 and CDR2 (germline): KGHSH, LQKENI. This CDR3 comprises 16 residues. Looking up the rest from reference TRBV18 and TRBJ1-4 gives the full variable domain: NAGVMQNPRHLVRRRGQEARLRCSPMKGHSHVYWYRQLPEEGLKFMVYLQKENIIDESGMPKERFSAEFPKEGPSILRIQQVVRGDSAAYFCASSPRRGGANEKLFFGSGTQLSVL.

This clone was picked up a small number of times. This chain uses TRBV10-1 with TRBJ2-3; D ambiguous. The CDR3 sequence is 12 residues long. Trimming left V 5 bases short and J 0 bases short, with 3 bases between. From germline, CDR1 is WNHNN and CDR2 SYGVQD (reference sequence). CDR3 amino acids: CASSYSTDTQYF. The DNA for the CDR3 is TGCGCCAGCAGTTACAGCACAGATACGCAGTATTTT.

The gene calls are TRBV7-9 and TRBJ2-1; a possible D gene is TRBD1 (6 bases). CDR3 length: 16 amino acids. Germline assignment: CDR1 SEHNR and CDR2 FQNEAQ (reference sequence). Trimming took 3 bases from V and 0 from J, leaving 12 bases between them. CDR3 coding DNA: TGTGCCAGCAGCTTTCAGGGGCGCCCCTCCTACAATGAGCAGTTCTTC. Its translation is CASSFQGRPSYNEQFF.

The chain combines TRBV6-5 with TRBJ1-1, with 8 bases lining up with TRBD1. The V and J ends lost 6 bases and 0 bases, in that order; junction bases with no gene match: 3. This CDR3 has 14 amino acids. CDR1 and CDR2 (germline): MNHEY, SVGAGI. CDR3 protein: CASRQGDLNTEAFF. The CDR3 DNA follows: TGTGCCAGCAGACAGGGGGATTTGAACACTGAAGCTTTCTTT.

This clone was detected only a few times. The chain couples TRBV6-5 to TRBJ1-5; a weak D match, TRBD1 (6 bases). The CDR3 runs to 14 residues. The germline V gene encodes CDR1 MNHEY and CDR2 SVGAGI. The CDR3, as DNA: TGTGCTACCCGTGGGGGGCTGAGCAATCAGCCCCAGCATTTT. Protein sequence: CATRGGLSNQPQHF.

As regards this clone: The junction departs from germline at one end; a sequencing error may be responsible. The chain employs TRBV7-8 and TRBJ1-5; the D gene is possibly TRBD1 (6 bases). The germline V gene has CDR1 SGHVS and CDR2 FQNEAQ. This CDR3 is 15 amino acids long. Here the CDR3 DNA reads TGTGCCAGCAGATTAGGAGGGGGGGTGGATCAGCCCCAGCATTTT. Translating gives CASRLGGGVDQPQHF.

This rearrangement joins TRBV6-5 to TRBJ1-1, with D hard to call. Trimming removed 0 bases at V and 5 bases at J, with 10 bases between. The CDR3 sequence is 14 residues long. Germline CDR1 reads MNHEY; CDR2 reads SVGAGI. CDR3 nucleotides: TGTGCCAGCAGTTACTCCCCCGTTGAGACTGAAGCTTTCTTT. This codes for CASSYSPVETEAFF.

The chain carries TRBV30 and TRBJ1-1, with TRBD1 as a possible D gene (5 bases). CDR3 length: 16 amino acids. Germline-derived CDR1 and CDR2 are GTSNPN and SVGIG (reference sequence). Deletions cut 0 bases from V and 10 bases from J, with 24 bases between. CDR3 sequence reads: CAWSVRGTTNGKGAFF. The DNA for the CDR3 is TGTGCCTGGAGTGTAAGGGGAACCACAAACGGAAAGGGAGCTTTCTTT.

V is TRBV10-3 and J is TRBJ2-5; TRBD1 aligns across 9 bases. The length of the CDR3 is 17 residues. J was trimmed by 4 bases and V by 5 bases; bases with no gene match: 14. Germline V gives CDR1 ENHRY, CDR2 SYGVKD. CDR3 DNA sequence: TGTGCCATCAGTCGAGACCCAGGACAGGGGTCCGGAGAGACCCAGTACTTC. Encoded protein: CAISRDPGQGSGETQYF.

CDR3 region: CASSVIVGEEQFF. CDR3 coding DNA: TGTGCCAGCAGCGTAATAGTAGGGGAAGAGCAGTTCTTC. The chain combines TRBV6-4 with TRBJ2-1; D is perhaps TRBD1 (5 bases). Germline V CDR1 and CDR2: MRHNA, SNTAGT. This CDR3 spans 13 amino acids. Trimming shortened V by 6 bases and J by 10 bases, and 16 bases separated the two germline ends.

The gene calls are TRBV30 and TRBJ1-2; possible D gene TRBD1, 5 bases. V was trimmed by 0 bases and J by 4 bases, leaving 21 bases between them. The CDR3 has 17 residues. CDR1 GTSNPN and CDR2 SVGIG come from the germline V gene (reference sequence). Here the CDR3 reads CAWSVSRGPYLFYGYTF. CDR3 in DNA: TGTGCCTGGAGTGTATCAAGGGGTCCCTACCTATTCTATGGCTACACCTTC.

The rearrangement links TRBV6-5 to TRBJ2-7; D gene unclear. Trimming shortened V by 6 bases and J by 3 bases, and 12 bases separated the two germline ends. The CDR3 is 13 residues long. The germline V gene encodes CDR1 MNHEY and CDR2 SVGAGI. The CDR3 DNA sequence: TGTGCCAGCAGGGCAGGTGGAGTCTACGAGCAGTACTTC. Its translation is CASRAGGVYEQYF.

The CDR3 nucleotides read TGTGCCAGCAGCCCTCGGGACGGCCTGAATGAAAAACTGTTTTTT. Its translation: CASSPRDGLNEKLFF. The chain couples TRBV5-5 to TRBJ1-4; D possibly corresponds to TRBD1 (5 bases). V lost 4 bases, J lost 5 bases, and 15 bases lay in between. Germline values: CDR1 SGHKS, CDR2 YYEKEE (reference sequence). This CDR3 is 15 amino acids long. Drawing the rest from reference TRBV5-5 and TRBJ1-4, the complete variable domain is DAGVTQSPTHLIKTRGQQVTLRCSPISGHKSVSWYQQVLGQGPQFIFQYYEKEERGRGNFPDRFSARQFPNYSSELNVNALLLGDSALYLCASSPRDGLNEKLFFGSGTQLSVL.